This is a list of T cell receptor beta chains from one sample in a study of shared clonotypes between healthy human individuals. The table came from immunoSEQ multiplex PCR; TCRdb's copy has only in-frame clones and leaves some out. The data hold some 790,000 clones, with about two thirds observed a single time. Sequencing was performed on memory CD4+ T cells sorted from blood. Receptor source: a woman younger than 45 in good health. Both conserved end residues are part of each CDR3. D genes are given only for firm matches. Size tells how often a clone was seen (once, few, many) or the class of an expanded clone, and some rows leave it out.

V	D	size	J	DNA	CDR3
TRBV7-8	TRBD1	-	TRBJ1-4	TGTGCCAGCAGCCCAACCGGGACAGGGGGAGAGAAACTGTTTTTT	CASSPTGTGGEKLFF
TRBV6-6	-	-	TRBJ1-5	TGTGCCAGCAGCACTGCGGGAGGTGAGGATCAGCCCCAGCATTTT	CASSTAGGEDQPQHF
TRBV19	TRBD1	-	TRBJ1-4	TGTGCCAGTAACATGGGACAGGGGGCGGAAAAACTGTTTTTT	CASNMGQGAEKLFF
TRBV9	-	-	TRBJ1-3	TGTGCCAGCAGCGTAGCCATAACCGCTGGAAACACCATATATTTT	CASSVAITAGNTIYF
TRBV28	-	few	TRBJ2-1	TGTGCCAGCATTAGGGGGAGCTCCTACAATGAGCAGTTCTTC	CASIRGSSYNEQFF
TRBV15	-	-	TRBJ1-1	TGTGCCACCAGCAGAGATCGCAGGATGAACACTGAAGCTTTCTTT	CATSRDRRMNTEAFF
TRBV4-1	TRBD2	few	TRBJ2-7	TGCGCCAGCAGCCTGAGACTAGCGGAGACCTACGAGCAGTACTTC	CASSLRLAETYEQYF
TRBV5-1	-	few	TRBJ1-4	TGCGCCACCCGCCCAGGGCCTGCAACTAATGAAAAACTGTTTTTT	CATRPGPATNEKLFF
TRBV27	-	-	TRBJ2-5	TGTGCCAGCCGCGACCCCGGGGAAACCCAGTACTTC	CASRDPGETQYF
TRBV28	-	few	TRBJ1-4	TGTGCCAGCAGTTTGGGGGTGGCAGGGGCTAATGAAAAACTGTTTTTT	CASSLGVAGANEKLFF
TRBV25-1	-	-	TRBJ1-5	TGTGCCAGCAGTGAGGGACACGAGCCTGATAGCAATCAGCCCCAGCATTTT	CASSEGHEPDSNQPQHF
TRBV27	TRBD1	-	TRBJ2-3	TGTGCCAGCAGTTTAGACAGGGGGACGACAGATACGCAGTATTTT	CASSLDRGTTDTQYF
TRBV9	-	-	TRBJ1-2	TGTGCCAGCAGCCCTCTGACGGCAAACTATGGCTACACCTTC	CASSPLTANYGYTF
TRBV7-9	-	-	TRBJ2-7	TGTGCCAGCAGCTATAACATCTACGAGCAGTACTTC	CASSYNIYEQYF
TRBV10-1	TRBD1	once	TRBJ1-2	TGCGCCAGCAGTGAGAACGGACAGGGAAGTGGCTACACCTTC	CASSENGQGSGYTF
TRBV6-1	TRBD1	-	TRBJ2-7	TGTGCCAGCAGTGAAGGGACAGGGGGCGAGCAGTACTTC	CASSEGTGGEQYF
TRBV28	-	-	TRBJ2-2	TGTGCCAGCAGCCCCCTTGCCCAGAAAACAACCCGAGGGAACACCGGGGAGCTGTTTTTT	CASSPLAQKTTRGNTGELFF
TRBV29-1	TRBD2	-	TRBJ2-2	TGCAGCGCCGAGGGTTTGGGGAGGGGCACCGGGGAGCTGTTTTTT	CSAEGLGRGTGELFF
TRBV28	-	-	TRBJ2-7	TGTGCCAGCAGTTCTTCCCTACGTAGTACGGGCTTTTCCTACGAGCAGTACTTC	CASSSSLRSTGFSYEQYF
TRBV27	-	-	TRBJ2-2	TGTGCCAGCAGTTTTTGGGGGGCGAAAGGAGCCGGGGAGCTGTTTTTT	CASSFWGAKGAGELFF
TRBV11-2	TRBD2	-	TRBJ2-5	TGTGCCAGCAGACGTCCGGGACTACGAAAAGAGACCCAGTACTTC	CASRRPGLRKETQYF
TRBV6-6	TRBD2	few	TRBJ2-7	TGTGCCAGCAGTAGACCCGGGACTAGCGTCGGGGCGCTGTACTTC	CASSRPGTSVGALYF
TRBV5-1	-	-	TRBJ2-7	TGCGCCAGCAGCTTGGCGGGTGACAGCTACGAGCAGTACTTC	CASSLAGDSYEQYF
TRBV19	TRBD1	few	TRBJ2-7	TGTGCCAGTAGTATCCATGCCCGGGACAGCTACGAGCAGTACTTC	CASSIHARDSYEQYF
TRBV14	-	-	TRBJ2-7	TGTGCCAGCAGCCAAACTCGGGGGCTCGAGCAGTACTTC	CASSQTRGLEQYF
TRBV18	TRBD1	-	TRBJ2-2	TGTGCCAGCTCCCCCGGGACAGGGAGCGGGGAGCTGTTTTTT	CASSPGTGSGELFF
TRBV5-1	-	few	TRBJ1-5	TGCGCCAGCAGCTTGGCCGGGGAGGGTCAGCCCCAGCATTTT	CASSLAGEGQPQHF
TRBV6-6	-	-	TRBJ2-1	TGTGCCAGCAGCGGCACTAGAAATGAGCAGTTCTTC	CASSGTRNEQFF
TRBV19	-	-	TRBJ1-2	TGTGCCAGTAGTAACCCCCACCGTGGGGGGGCCTATGGCTACACCTTC	CASSNPHRGGAYGYTF
TRBV28	TRBD1	few	TRBJ2-7	TGTGCCAGCAAGGGTACGGGAACAGGGGGCAGGTACGAGCAGTACTTC	CASKGTGTGGRYEQYF
TRBV7-2	-	-	TRBJ2-7	TGTGCCAGCAGCTTAGCGTCAGGTTCCTACGAGCAGTACTTC	CASSLASGSYEQYF
TRBV27	-	-	TRBJ2-7	TGTGCCAGCAGTTTAGGGTCTGCCCGCTCCTACGAGCAGTACTTC	CASSLGSARSYEQYF
TRBV5-1	-	once	TRBJ2-7	TGCGCCAGCAGCTCGACCATACCAGGGGTTCCCGCCTACGAGCAGTACTTC	CASSSTIPGVPAYEQYF
TRBV18	-	-	TRBJ1-1	TGTGCCAGCTCACGATCCCAGACAGAGGACACTGAAGCTTTCTTT	CASSRSQTEDTEAFF
TRBV19	-	-	TRBJ1-5	TGTGCCAGTAGTTTAATGACAGGCATCAATCAGCCCCAGCATTTT	CASSLMTGINQPQHF
TRBV7-2	-	-	TRBJ1-5	TGTGCCAGCAGGGGTTATAGCAATCAGCCCCAGCATTTT	CASRGYSNQPQHF
TRBV18	TRBD2	-	TRBJ2-4	TGTGCCAGCTCACCACGACTAGCGGAGAAGACCAAAAACATTCAGTACTTC	CASSPRLAEKTKNIQYF
TRBV2	-	-	TRBJ2-7	TGTGCCATCGATAGCGGTAAAAGCTCCTACGAGCAGTACTTC	CAIDSGKSSYEQYF
TRBV29-1	-	once	TRBJ2-1	TGCAGCGTGAAGGGGACAACCTACAATGAGCAGTTCTTC	CSVKGTTYNEQFF
TRBV18	-	-	TRBJ2-3	TGTGCCAGCTCACCTGGGGGACCAAGTCGATCAGATACGCAGTATTTT	CASSPGGPSRSDTQYF
TRBV12-1	-	-	TRBJ2-7	TGTGCCAGCAGTACGCTGCCGGGACACTACTACGAGCAGTACTTC	CASSTLPGHYYEQYF
TRBV19	TRBD1	-	TRBJ1-5	TGTGCCAGTAGTGCGCAGGGGGGCAATCAGCCCCAGCATTTT	CASSAQGGNQPQHF
TRBV5-1	TRBD2	-	TRBJ2-3	TGCGCCAGCAGCTCGGGGACTAGCGGGATCACAGATACGCAGTATTTT	CASSSGTSGITDTQYF
TRBV6-1	TRBD1	once	TRBJ2-7	TGTGCCAGCAGTGAAGAAGACCCGGGACAGTCCTACGAGCAGTACTTC	CASSEEDPGQSYEQYF
TRBV29-1	TRBD1	-	TRBJ2-2	TGCAGCGTTGTTGGGACAGGGGAAGATACCGGGGAGCTGTTTTTT	CSVVGTGEDTGELFF
TRBV2	-	-	TRBJ1-4	TGTGCCAGCAGTAAGACAGGCCTAAAATCATTT	CASSKTGLKSF
TRBV5-1	-	-	TRBJ1-4	TGCGCCAGCAGCTTGATGGGGGTAACTAATGAAAAACTGTTTTTT	CASSLMGVTNEKLFF
TRBV29-1	-	-	TRBJ1-3	TGCAGCGTTGAAGAGGGGCGTAACACCATATATTTT	CSVEEGRNTIYF
TRBV27	-	-	TRBJ2-1	TGTGCCAGCAGACCTTACGGACAGGCGGGGAGCAATGAGCAGTTCTTC	CASRPYGQAGSNEQFF
TRBV5-4	-	-	TRBJ2-7	TGTGCCAGCAGTTATTTCCAAAGCTACGAGCAGTACTTC	CASSYFQSYEQYF